Each of the 13 T cell receptor beta chains below was sequenced from the same sample in a study of cytomegalovirus exposure and HLA in healthy donors. 13 Jbeta primers and 60 Vbeta primers were used for the PCR. The data were produced by immunoSEQ multiplex PCR, yet TCRdb's version contains in-frame clones alone and is incomplete. The sample has about 130,000 clones, 55% to 75% seen once. The sample consisted of PBMCs. These receptors were obtained from a man aged 25-40 years in good health and CMV-seronegative.

This chain uses TRBV27 with TRBJ2-7; 9 bases are a match to TRBD1. This CDR3 spans 16 amino acids. Per the germline V gene, CDR1 is MNHEY and CDR2 is SMNVEV (reference sequence). V trimming: 4 bases; J trimming: 6 bases; junction bases outside the gene matches: 13. Here the CDR3 reads CASSSVGTGTSGEQYF. The CDR3, as DNA: TGTGCCAGCAGTTCCGTCGGGACAGGGACTTCGGGCGAGCAGTACTTC.

This clone was counted only a few times. V is TRBV7-2 and J is TRBJ2-5, with D hard to call. CDR1 is SGHTA and CDR2 is FQGNSA in the germline V gene. The CDR3 extends over 12 amino acids. V dropped 5 bases and J dropped 3 bases, with 7 bases sitting between them. CDR3 amino acids: CASSQNEETQYF. CDR3 DNA: TGTGCCAGCAGCCAAAATGAAGAGACCCAGTACTTC.

This chain connects TRBV14 to TRBJ1-4, with 10 positions matching TRBD1. CDR3 length: 15 amino acids. Germline V gene sequence: CDR1 SGHDN, CDR2 FVKESK. V gave up 0 bases and J gave up 8 bases; unmatched junction bases: 3. Written as DNA, the CDR3 is TGTGCCAGCAGCCAAGAATGGGACAGGGGCGAAAAACTGTTTTTT. Protein: CASSQEWDRGEKLFF.

V is TRBV6-5 and J is TRBJ1-2, with TRBD1 matching over 8 bases. The CDR3 spans 14 residues. Trimming took 5 bases from V and 7 from J; bases not matched to a gene: 9. Germline CDR1 MNHEY, CDR2 SVGAGI. The CDR3 coding sequence is TGTGCCAGCAGTCAACTGGACAGGGTCGGTGGCTACACCTTC. Protein product: CASSQLDRVGGYTF.

V is TRBV6-6 and J is TRBJ1-6, with 10 bases that match TRBD1. The CDR3 loop spans 13 amino acids. Germline V CDR1 and CDR2: MNHNY, SVGAGI (reference sequence). Trimming removed 11 bases from V and 9 bases from J; junction bases left unmatched: 7. The CDR3 here is CAGGTGEGSPLHF. The CDR3 DNA follows: TGTGCCGGCGGGACAGGGGAGGGTTCACCCCTCCACTTT.

The genes are TRBV9 and TRBJ2-1, with D possibly TRBD1 on 6 matching bases. Germline V gene sequence: CDR1 SGDLS, CDR2 YYNGEE. The CDR3 loop spans 14 amino acids. V lost 0 bases to trimming and J lost 4 bases, with 8 bases between them. This CDR3 reads CASSVVGQYNEQFF. The CDR3 DNA follows: TGTGCCAGCAGCGTAGTCGGACAGTACAATGAGCAGTTCTTC.

The genes are TRBV6-1 and TRBJ2-7; 7 bases fit TRBD2. Germline V gene data show CDR1 as MNHNS and CDR2 as SASEGT. V lost 3 bases and J lost 3; bases outside the gene matches: 5. This CDR3 region has 14 residues. The chain's CDR3 is CASSEGGFLYEQYF. The CDR3 region has the DNA TGTGCCAGCAGTGAGGGAGGGTTCCTCTACGAGCAGTACTTC.

V is TRBV14 and J is TRBJ1-2; the D gene is possibly TRBD1 (5 bases). Germline V gives CDR1 SGHDN, CDR2 FVKESK. The CDR3 totals 14 residues. Trimming took 3 bases from V and 6 from J, leaving 14 bases between them. The CDR3 coding sequence is TGTGCCAGCAGCCAGAGTGGGGGGGGAGATGGCTACACCTTC. Amino acid sequence: CASSQSGGGDGYTF.

The chain uses TRBV9 and TRBJ2-1, with 9 bases matching TRBD1. The length of the CDR3 is 15 residues. V trimming: 3 bases; J trimming: 9 bases; junction bases outside the gene matches: 10. The V gene's germline CDR1 is SGDLS and CDR2 YYNGEE. The CDR3 loop reads CASSARDRDGSEQFF. The CDR3 DNA is TGTGCCAGCAGCGCCCGGGACAGGGATGGCAGTGAGCAGTTCTTC.

This sequence joins TRBV19 and TRBJ1-5, with 7 positions matching TRBD1. The CDR3 consists of 15 residues. The V gene end was trimmed by 7 bases and the J gene end by 9 bases; junction bases not matched to a gene: 15. Germline values: CDR1 LNHDA, CDR2 SQIVND (reference sequence). CDR3 in DNA: TGTGCCAGTATCCCGGGGGGGACAGTCAGGCCGCCCCAGCATTTT. Translated: CASIPGGTVRPPQHF.

The V and J genes are TRBV7-6 and TRBJ2-1; TRBD2 agrees at 9 bases. Germline V CDR1 and CDR2: SGHVS, FNYEAQ. CDR3 length: 16 residues. The junction had 14 bases not matched to a gene; V was cut back by 7 bases and J by 7 bases. CDR3 in DNA: TGTGCCAGCACCTATAGCGGGGGTTTCGTCAGTAATGAGCAGTTCTTC. Protein: CASTYSGGFVSNEQFF.

Of note for this clone: Additional DNA sequences in this sample encode the identical CDR3. CDR3 in DNA: TGCAGCGTCGGACAGGGCGGCACAGATACGCAGTATTTT. It specifies CSVGQGGTDTQYF. The chain uses TRBV29-1 and TRBJ2-3; 8 bases are shared with TRBD1. CDR1 and CDR2 from the germline V gene are SQVTM and ANQGSEA. This CDR3 comprises 13 residues. Unmatched junction bases numbered 3, after V lost 6 bases and J lost 1 base.

In its sample, this clone was seen once. This sequence joins TRBV5-4 and TRBJ2-5; 10 nucleotides match TRBD1. The better agreement between TRBJ2-7 and the DNA end casts doubt on the J call. Germline loops: CDR1 SGHNT, CDR2 YYREEE (reference sequence). CDR3 length equals 14 residues. CDR3 coding DNA: TGTGCCAGCAGCTACGGGACAGGGGCCTACGAGCAGTACTTC. This translates into CASSYGTGAYEQYF.